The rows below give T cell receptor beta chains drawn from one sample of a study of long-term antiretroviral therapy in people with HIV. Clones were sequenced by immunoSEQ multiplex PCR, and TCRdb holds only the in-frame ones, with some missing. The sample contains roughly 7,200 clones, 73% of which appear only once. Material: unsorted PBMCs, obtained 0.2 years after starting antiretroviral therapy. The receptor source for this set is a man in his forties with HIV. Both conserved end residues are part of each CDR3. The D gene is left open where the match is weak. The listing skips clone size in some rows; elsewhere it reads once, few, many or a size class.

cdr3_nt: TGCGCCAGCAGCTTGGGCGGACAGCTAAGCTCCTACAATGAGCAGTTCTTC
cdr3_aa: CASSLGGQLSSYNEQFF
clone_size: -
j_call: TRBJ2-1
v_call: TRBV5-1
d_call: -

cdr3_nt: TGCGCCAGCAGAACAGACCCCGAGAGGGGGAGGCATCAGCCCCAGCATTTT
cdr3_aa: CASRTDPERGRHQPQHF
clone_size: -
j_call: TRBJ1-5
v_call: TRBV4-1
d_call: -

cdr3_nt: TGTGCCAGCAGTGACTCGGGGGCTACGCAGTATTTT
cdr3_aa: CASSDSGATQYF
clone_size: -
j_call: TRBJ2-3
v_call: TRBV6-4
d_call: -

cdr3_nt: TGCGCCAGCAGCGCCGGGACAGTTAATTCACCCCTCCACTTT
cdr3_aa: CASSAGTVNSPLHF
clone_size: -
j_call: TRBJ1-6
v_call: TRBV5-1
d_call: TRBD1

cdr3_nt: TGTGCCAGCAGTTTGGGGTTCTCCTACGAGCAGTACTTC
cdr3_aa: CASSLGFSYEQYF
clone_size: few
j_call: TRBJ2-7
v_call: TRBV27
d_call: -

cdr3_nt: TGTGCCAGCAGTTTATCCTTCGGGACCCTTGGAAACACCATATATTTT
cdr3_aa: CASSLSFGTLGNTIYF
clone_size: -
j_call: TRBJ1-3
v_call: TRBV27
d_call: -

cdr3_nt: TGTGCCAGCAGTAGGGAGGCAGGGGAGGGGAATCAGCCCCAGCATTTT
cdr3_aa: CASSREAGEGNQPQHF
clone_size: -
j_call: TRBJ1-5
v_call: TRBV2
d_call: -

cdr3_nt: TGTGCCAGCAGCTTAGAGGCAGGGGCCGGGAACTATGGCTACACCTTC
cdr3_aa: CASSLEAGAGNYGYTF
clone_size: -
j_call: TRBJ1-2
v_call: TRBV7-9
d_call: -

cdr3_nt: TGTGCCACCAGCAGAGATTTGGCGGCGACGGGGGTCAGATACGAGCAGTACTTC
cdr3_aa: CATSRDLAATGVRYEQYF
clone_size: -
j_call: TRBJ2-7
v_call: TRBV15
d_call: -

cdr3_nt: TGTGCCAGCAGGTCCGGGGATTGGGCCAAAAACATTCAGTACTTC
cdr3_aa: CASRSGDWAKNIQYF
clone_size: -
j_call: TRBJ2-4
v_call: TRBV5-5
d_call: -

cdr3_nt: TGTGCCAGCAGCGCAACCGACTCAGCTCCAGAGAACACTGAAGCTTTCTTT
cdr3_aa: CASSATDSAPENTEAFF
clone_size: -
j_call: TRBJ1-1
v_call: TRBV13
d_call: -

cdr3_nt: TGTGCCAGCAGCCCAGGGGGCGAGGGTAATGAAAAACTGTTTTTT
cdr3_aa: CASSPGGEGNEKLFF
clone_size: -
j_call: TRBJ1-4
v_call: TRBV9
d_call: TRBD1